The 9 T cell receptor beta chains listed next were all sequenced from one sample in a study of cytomegalovirus exposure and HLA in healthy donors. With 60 Vbeta and 13 Jbeta primers, the PCR was carried out. The assay was immunoSEQ multiplex PCR, and TCRdb's table has in-frame clones only and misses some. This table has approximately 190,000 clones, about 84% appearing once. Specimen: PBMCs. The receptor set was obtained from a woman younger than 45 in good health and CMV-seropositive.

The CDR3 reads CASSFLDRVVGNTIYF. In DNA, the CDR3 is TGTGCCAGCAGTTTCCTCGACAGGGTAGTCGGAAACACCATATATTTT. The rearrangement links TRBV28 to TRBJ1-3; 7 bases line up with TRBD1. V dropped 3 bases and J dropped 4; count of bases not matched to a gene: 9. This CDR3 region has 16 residues. CDR1 and CDR2 from the germline V gene are MDHEN and SYDVKM.

The chain couples TRBV19 to TRBJ2-7, with TRBD1 as a possible D gene (5 bases). The CDR3 totals 14 residues. Trimming took 3 bases from V and 3 from J, leaving 12 bases between them. Germline CDR1 reads LNHDA; CDR2 reads SQIVND (reference sequence). CDR3: CASSISQGIYEQYF. CDR3 DNA sequence: TGTGCCAGTAGTATTAGCCAGGGAATCTACGAGCAGTACTTC.

This clone was observed a single time. The rearrangement uses TRBV5-6 and TRBJ1-4; possible D gene TRBD1, 6 bases. Germline V gene data show CDR1 as SGHDT and CDR2 as YYEEEE. CDR3 length: 12 amino acids. The V and J ends lost 4 bases and 9 bases respectively, with 10 bases between them. The CDR3 bases are TGTGCCAGCAGCCGACAGGAGAAAAAACTGTTTTTT. This gives the protein CASSRQEKKLFF. The full variable domain, its missing parts supplied by reference TRBV5-6 and TRBJ1-4, is DAGVTQSPTHLIKTRGQQVTLRCSPKSGHDTVSWYQQALGQGPQFIFQYYEEEERQRGNFPDRFSGHQFPNYSSELNVNALLLGDSALYLCASSRQEKKLFFGSGTQLSVL.

The rearrangement uses TRBV11-1 and TRBJ2-5; 8 nucleotides line up with TRBD1. CDR1 and CDR2 from the germline V gene are SGHAT and FQDESV (reference sequence). The trim removed 3 bases at V and 1 base at J, leaving 1 base unmatched. This CDR3 region has 14 residues. DNA of the CDR3: TGTGCCAGCAGCTTCACAGGGGGCCAAGAGACCCAGTACTTC. It encodes CASSFTGGQETQYF.

The chain has TRBV10-1 and TRBJ2-2; D remains unclear. Germline values: CDR1 WNHNN, CDR2 SYGVQD (reference sequence). The CDR3 is 12 residues long. The V and J ends lost 6 bases and 7 bases respectively, with 9 bases between them. The CDR3 DNA follows: TGCGCCAGCAGCCCCCAGGTCGGGGAGCTGTTTTTT. Amino acid sequence: CASSPQVGELFF.

The rearrangement joins TRBV5-4 to TRBJ1-6; 10 bases are a match to TRBD1. The germline V gene has CDR1 SGHNT and CDR2 YYREEE (reference sequence). Unmatched junction bases numbered 10, after V lost 4 bases and J lost 6 bases. The CDR3 sequence is 17 residues long. CDR3 in DNA: TGTGCCAGCAGCAGGAGGGACAGGGGATTAGGTAATTCACCCCTCCACTTT. Translated, it gives CASSRRDRGLGNSPLHF.

J is TRBJ1-1 and V is TRBV19; D perhaps matches TRBD1 (5 bases). This CDR3 has 14 amino acids. Germline V gene lookup returns CDR1 LNHDA and CDR2 SQIVND (reference sequence). V lost 6 bases and J 5 bases, leaving 16 bases between the germline ends. The CDR3 DNA sequence: TGTGCCAGTAGCCAGCAGGGATATAATACTGAAGCTTTCTTT. Residues: CASSQQGYNTEAFF.

In nucleotides, the CDR3 is TGTGCCAGCAGCTTTAAACTAGCGGGTGAGCAGTTCTTC. Translation gives CASSFKLAGEQFF. The rearrangement links TRBV7-6 to TRBJ2-1; 9 bases line up with TRBD2. The CDR3 runs to 13 residues. Germline CDR1 SGHVS, CDR2 FNYEAQ. After removal of 3 bases from V and 9 bases from J, the junction contained 3 bases not matched to a gene.

The count of this clone is one. The chain is built from TRBV13 and TRBJ2-7; TRBD1 matches 9 bases. V lost 4 bases and J lost 1; bases outside the gene matches: 14. The germline gives CDR1 PRHDT, CDR2 FYEKMQ (reference sequence). The CDR3 is made up of 18 amino acids. CDR3 nucleotides: TGTGCCAGCAGCTCGGGGACAGGGACGAAAACCCCATCCTACGAGCAGTACTTC. Translating gives CASSSGTGTKTPSYEQYF.